A single sample is the source of the 18 T cell receptor beta chains below, sequenced in a study of shared clonotypes between healthy human individuals. The data were produced by immunoSEQ multiplex PCR, yet TCRdb's version contains in-frame clones alone and is incomplete. This sample has about half a million clones, with roughly 80% found just once. The source material was PBMCs. The receptors were sampled from a woman aged 40 to 50 in good health. Some clones in this sample may be carry-over from other donors' samples.

This clone was seen more than once but under ten times. This sequence joins TRBV29-1 and TRBJ1-1; no firm D call. V was cut by 0 bases and J by 2 bases, with 7 bases left in between. Germline V lookup: CDR1 SQVTM, CDR2 ANQGSEA. The CDR3 is 13 residues long. CDR3: CSVEDVGNTEAFF. For the CDR3, the DNA is TGCAGCGTTGAAGATGTTGGTAACACTGAAGCTTTCTTT.

CDR3 DNA sequence: TGTGCCAGCAGTCCCACCCCCGGGACAGGGCGTGAAAAACTGTTTTTT. Its protein product is CASSPTPGTGREKLFF. V gene TRBV28 combines with J gene TRBJ1-4; 9 bases line up with TRBD1. V gave up 5 bases and J gave up 7 bases; unmatched junction bases: 11. Germline V gives CDR1 MDHEN, CDR2 SYDVKM. This CDR3 region has 16 residues.

In its sample, this clone was seen once. Other DNA sequences in this sample translate to the same CDR3. The CDR3 is CASSLGFSGNTIYF. The CDR3 nucleotides read TGTGCCAGCAGCTTAGGCTTCTCTGGAAACACCATATATTTT. V gene TRBV7-9 combines with J gene TRBJ1-3; D uncertain. CDR1 is SEHNR, CDR2 FQNEAQ, per germline (reference sequence). V was pared by 1 base and J by 0 bases, with 4 bases between. CDR3 length: 14 residues.

V gene TRBV10-2 combines with J gene TRBJ2-5; D is ambiguous. The CDR3 has 15 amino acids. Trimming took off 7 bases at V and 5 bases at J, with 20 bases between the two ends. From germline, CDR1 is WSHSY and CDR2 SAAADI. The CDR3 here is CASTIPDAPAETQYF. CDR3 in DNA: TGCGCCAGCACCATTCCCGACGCCCCGGCGGAGACCCAGTACTTC.

As to this clone: Mismatch with germline at one junction end may stem from a read error. Other DNA sequences in the same sample also yield this CDR3. This chain connects TRBV5-1 to TRBJ2-7, with TRBD2 identical over 11 bases. CDR1 is SGHRS and CDR2 is YFSETQ in the germline V gene. This CDR3 contains 18 residues. In nucleotides, the CDR3 is TGCGCCAGCAGCTTGGTTTCCCCGGGACTAGCGGAGACCTATGAGCAGTACTTC. Protein product: CASSLVSPGLAETYEQYF. Using reference TRBV5-1 and TRBJ2-7 for the parts outside the CDR3, the full variable domain is KAGVTQTPRYLIKTRGQQVTLSCSPISGHRSVSWYQQTPGQGLQFLFEYFSETQRNKGNFPGRFSGRQFSNSRSEMNVSTLELGDSALYLCASSLVSPGLAETYEQYFGPGTRLTVT.

The chain carries TRBV6-1 and TRBJ2-1; the D is unclear. The CDR3 covers 13 residues. Germline V CDR1 and CDR2: MNHNS, SASEGT. The ends were cut back, 1 base at V and 4 bases at J, with 5 bases in the middle. CDR3 sequence reads: CASSEGAYNEQFF. CDR3 DNA: TGTGCCAGCAGTGAAGGTGCTTACAATGAGCAGTTCTTC.

The CDR3 spells CASSPSQGTPTREQYF. CDR3 DNA sequence: TGTGCCAGCTCACCTTCGCAGGGGACCCCGACCCGGGAGCAGTACTTC. The chain employs TRBV18 and TRBJ2-7, with D possibly TRBD1 on 6 matching bases. The germline V gene has CDR1 KGHSH and CDR2 LQKENI. V lost 3 bases, J lost 7 bases, and 22 bases lay in between. There are 16 residues in the CDR3.

This rearrangement joins TRBV6-4 to TRBJ2-7; D is possibly TRBD2 (7 bases). V lost 4 bases and J lost 4, with 17 bases in between. Germline CDR1 reads MRHNA; CDR2 reads SNTAGT. The CDR3 runs to 15 residues. CDR3 sequence reads: CASSGCRGALYEQYF. CDR3 in DNA: TGTGCCAGCAGTGGTTGTCGGGGGGCACTTTACGAGCAGTACTTC.

The chain links TRBV27 to TRBJ2-6; TRBD1 aligns across 7 bases. The CDR3 has 20 amino acids. V shed 0 bases and J 4 bases; nucleotides not matched to a gene: 15. Per the germline V gene, CDR1 is MNHEY and CDR2 is SMNVEV (reference sequence). The CDR3 sequence: CASSLSLQGRLVPGANVLTF. The CDR3 DNA reads as TGTGCCAGCAGTTTATCGTTACAGGGGAGATTGGTACCCGGGGCCAACGTCCTGACTTTC.

The CDR3 region has the DNA TGTGCCAGCACCACCGTGGGACAGGGGAACTTCTACGAGCAGTACTTC. Translating gives CASTTVGQGNFYEQYF. This chain uses TRBV28 with TRBJ2-7, with 10 bases aligning to TRBD1. The CDR3 length is 16 residues. From germline, CDR1 is MDHEN and CDR2 SYDVKM. Trimming removed 7 bases from V and 3 bases from J; junction bases left unmatched: 12.

Notes on this clone: The likely explanation is a read error, given a far larger clone one base away. A read error is likely, as this CDR3 ends without the conserved phenylalanine or tryptophan. The chain recombines TRBV30 with TRBJ2-2, with D possibly matching TRBD2 (5 bases). Trimming took 1 base from V and 7 from J, leaving 13 bases between them. CDR1 and CDR2 from the germline V gene are GTSNPN and SVGIG (reference sequence). This CDR3 spans 14 amino acids. CDR3 amino acids: CAWSAQPRGGELFS. The CDR3 DNA reads TGTGCCTGGAGTGCCCAGCCCCGGGGCGGGGAGCTGTTTTCT.

This clone was counted ten times or more. The sample contains more than one DNA sequence encoding this CDR3. This sequence joins TRBV6-5 and TRBJ1-5; 9 bases line up with TRBD1. This CDR3 is built from 14 residues. Germline assignment: CDR1 MNHEY and CDR2 SVGAGI. V gave up 6 bases and J gave up 4 bases; unmatched junction bases: 4. CDR3 DNA: TGTGCCAGCAGGCAGACAGGGGGAAATCAGCCCCAGCATTTT. It encodes CASRQTGGNQPQHF.

Comment on this clone: The sample carries other DNA sequences with the same CDR3. The J gene is TRBJ2-7, the V gene TRBV2; D call uncertain. The ends were cut back, 3 bases at V and 2 bases at J, with 2 bases in the middle. The germline V gene has CDR1 SNHLY and CDR2 FYNNEI. This CDR3 has 11 residues. CDR3 region: CASSEAYEQYF. CDR3 nucleotides: TGTGCCAGCAGTGAGGCCTACGAGCAGTACTTC.

Remarks on this clone: Other nucleotide sequences from this sample produce the same CDR3. The chain recombines TRBV30 with TRBJ2-5, with 9 bases matching TRBD2. J lost 11 bases, V lost 2 bases, and 9 bases had no gene match. Looked up from germline, CDR1 is GTSNPN and CDR2 is SVGIG (reference sequence). The CDR3 extends over 13 amino acids. This chain's CDR3 is CAWSTGLASAQYF. CDR3 sequence (DNA): TGTGCCTGGAGTACCGGACTAGCGTCCGCTCAGTACTTC.

The chain has TRBV11-2 and TRBJ1-6; D unresolved. The V gene's germline CDR1 is SGHAT and CDR2 FQNNGV. The CDR3 covers 15 residues. V lost 3 bases and J 7 bases, leaving 13 bases between the germline ends. The CDR3 nucleotides are TGTGCCAGCAGCTTTCTCGGGGTGACAAATTCACCCCTCCACTTT. Encoded protein: CASSFLGVTNSPLHF. Full variable domain (missing parts from reference TRBV11-2 and TRBJ1-6): EAGVAQSPRYKIIEKRQSVAFWCNPISGHATLYWYQQILGQGPKLLIQFQNNGVVDDSQLPKDRFSAERLKGVDSTLKIQPAKLEDSAVYLCASSFLGVTNSPLHFGNGTRLTVT.

This rearrangement joins TRBV27 to TRBJ2-1; TRBD2 matches at 13 bases. CDR1 and CDR2 (germline): MNHEY, SMNVEV (reference sequence). Trimming cost V 5 bases and J 3 bases; bases outside gene matches: 10. This CDR3 spans 18 amino acids. The DNA for the CDR3 is TGTGCCAGCAGTCCACGATTCGGACTAGCGGGGGACTACAATGAGCAGTTCTTC. It specifies CASSPRFGLAGDYNEQFF.

The chain has TRBV11-2 and TRBJ2-1; a weak D match, TRBD2 (5 bases). The V end lost 2 bases, the J end lost 0 bases, and 8 bases lay between the germline ends. CDR1 is SGHAT and CDR2 is FQNNGV in the germline V gene. The CDR3 sequence is 15 residues long. The chain's CDR3 is CASSLPGSSYNEQFF. In DNA, the CDR3 is TGTGCCAGCAGCTTACCGGGGAGCTCCTACAATGAGCAGTTCTTC.

This clone has a single count. Other DNA sequences of this sample code for an identical CDR3. The CDR3 coding sequence is TGTGCCATCAGTGAGTCGGACAGGACTAGCACAGATACGCAGTATTTT. It specifies CAISESDRTSTDTQYF. The J gene is TRBJ2-3, the V gene TRBV10-3, with TRBD1 matching 7 bases. Germline V gives CDR1 ENHRY, CDR2 SYGVKD. J gave up 0 bases and V 0 bases, and 3 bases lay outside the gene matches. This CDR3 is built from 16 residues.